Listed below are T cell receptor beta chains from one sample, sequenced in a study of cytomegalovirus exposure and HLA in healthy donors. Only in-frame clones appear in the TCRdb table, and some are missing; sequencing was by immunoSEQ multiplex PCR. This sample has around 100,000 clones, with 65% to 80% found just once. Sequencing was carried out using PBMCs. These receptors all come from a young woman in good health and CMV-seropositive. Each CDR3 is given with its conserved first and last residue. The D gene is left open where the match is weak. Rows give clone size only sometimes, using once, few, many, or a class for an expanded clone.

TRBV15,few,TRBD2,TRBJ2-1,CATSRASGRRYNEQFF,TGTGCCACCAGCAGAGCTAGCGGGAGACGCTACAATGAGCAGTTCTTC
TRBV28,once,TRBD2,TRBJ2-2,CASTTSGRAVNTGELFF,TGTGCCAGCACTACCAGCGGGAGGGCCGTGAACACCGGGGAGCTGTTTTTT
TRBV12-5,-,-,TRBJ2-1,CASGAPGLSYNEQFF,TGTGCTAGTGGTGCTCCAGGTCTCTCCTACAATGAGCAGTTCTTC
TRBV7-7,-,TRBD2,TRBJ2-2,CATTDKTSGRGVGELFF,TGTGCGACCACCGATAAGACTAGCGGGAGAGGGGTCGGGGAGCTGTTTTTT
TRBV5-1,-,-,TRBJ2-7,CASSRPDRTYEQYF,TGCGCCAGCAGCCGCCCCGACAGGACCTACGAGCAGTACTTC
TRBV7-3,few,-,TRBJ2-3,CASSLNPSLSASTDTQYF,TGTGCCAGCAGCTTAAACCCCTCCTTAAGCGCCAGCACAGATACGCAGTATTTT
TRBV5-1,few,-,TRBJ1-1,CASSLARTLNTEAFF,TGCGCCAGCAGCCTGGCAAGGACATTGAACACTGAAGCTTTCTTT
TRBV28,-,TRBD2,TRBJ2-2,CASRRGLAGGELFF,TGTGCCAGCCGCCGGGGACTAGCGGGCGGGGAGCTGTTTTTT
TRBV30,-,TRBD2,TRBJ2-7,CAWSVRRLAGGNRSNEQYF,TGTGCCTGGAGTGTACGACGGCTAGCGGGAGGGAATCGAAGTAACGAGCAGTACTTC
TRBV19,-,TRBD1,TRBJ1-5,CASTGTGGYQPQHF,TGTGCCAGTACCGGGACAGGGGGCTATCAGCCCCAGCATTTT
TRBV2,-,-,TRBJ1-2,CASSIPTVNYGYTF,TGTGCCAGCAGTATCCCGACAGTTAACTATGGCTACACCTTC
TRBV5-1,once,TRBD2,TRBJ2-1,CASSWGTSGSNEQFF,TGCGCCAGCAGCTGGGGGACTAGCGGGTCCAATGAGCAGTTCTTC
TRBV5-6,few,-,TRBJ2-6,CASSSNGANVLTF,TGTGCCAGCAGTAGCAACGGGGCCAACGTCCTGACTTTC
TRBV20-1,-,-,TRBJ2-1,CSATYNEQFF,TGCAGTGCCACCTACAATGAGCAGTTCTTC
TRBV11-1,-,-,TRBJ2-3,CASSPRRLITDTQYF,TGTGCCAGCAGCCCTCGGCGGTTAATCACAGATACGCAGTATTTT
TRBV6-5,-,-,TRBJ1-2,CASSYGGGSLGYGYTF,TGTGCCAGCAGTTACGGTGGTGGGAGCCTAGGGTATGGCTACACCTTC
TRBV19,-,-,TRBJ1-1,CASLPIGNTEAFF,TGTGCCAGCCTCCCAATCGGGAACACTGAAGCTTTCTTT
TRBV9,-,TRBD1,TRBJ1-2,CASSPFRRGDRGNYGYTF,TGTGCCAGCAGCCCTTTCCGGAGGGGGGACAGGGGGAACTATGGCTACACCTTC
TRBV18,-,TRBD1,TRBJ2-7,CASSLGQGHLYEQYF,TGTGCCAGCTCACTCGGACAGGGCCATCTCTACGAGCAGTACTTC
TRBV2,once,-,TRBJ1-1,CASSDKQGNTEAFF,TGTGCCAGCAGTGACAAACAGGGGAACACTGAAGCTTTCTTT
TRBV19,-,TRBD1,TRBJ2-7,CASSPRQGVGYEQYF,TGTGCCAGTAGTCCCCGACAGGGAGTTGGCTACGAGCAGTACTTC
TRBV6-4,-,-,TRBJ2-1,CASSDSMADYNEQFF,TGTGCCAGCAGTGATTCTATGGCGGATTACAATGAGCAGTTCTTC
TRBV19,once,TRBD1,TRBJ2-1,CASRPRGWGTGPNNEQFF,TGTGCCAGTAGACCCAGGGGCTGGGGGACAGGGCCCAACAATGAGCAGTTCTTC
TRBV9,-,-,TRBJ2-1,CASSFFEENEQFF,TGTGCCAGCAGCTTCTTTGAGGAGAATGAGCAGTTCTTC
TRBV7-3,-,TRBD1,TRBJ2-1,CASSLIGTGGTEQFF,TGTGCCAGCAGCTTAATCGGGACAGGGGGCACTGAGCAGTTCTTC
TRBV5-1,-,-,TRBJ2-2,CASSFNRPPNTGELFF,TGCGCCAGCAGCTTTAACAGGCCTCCGAACACCGGGGAGCTGTTTTTT
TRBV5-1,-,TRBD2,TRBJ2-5,CASSSGGTETQYF,TGCGCCAGCAGCTCGGGAGGGACAGAGACCCAGTACTTC
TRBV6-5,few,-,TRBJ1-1,CASSPGLKNTEAFF,TGTGCCAGCAGCCCGGGACTTAAGAACACTGAAGCTTTCTTT
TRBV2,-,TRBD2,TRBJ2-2,CASSVASGGANTGELFF,TGTGCCAGCAGTGTGGCTAGCGGGGGGGCTAACACCGGGGAGCTGTTTTTT
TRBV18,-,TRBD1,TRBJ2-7,CASSPPPGQDPYEQYF,TGTGCCAGCTCACCACCGCCTGGACAGGACCCCTACGAGCAGTACTTC
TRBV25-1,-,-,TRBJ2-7,CASSAFDRDNSYEQYF,TGTGCCAGCAGCGCCTTCGACCGAGACAACTCCTACGAGCAGTACTTC
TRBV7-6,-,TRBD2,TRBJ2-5,CASSLVFSGITSETQYF,TGTGCCAGCAGCTTAGTGTTTAGCGGGATCACCTCGGAGACCCAGTACTTC
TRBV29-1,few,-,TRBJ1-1,CSVGGGIEGNTEAFF,TGCAGCGTGGGAGGGGGTATTGAGGGGAACACTGAAGCTTTCTTT
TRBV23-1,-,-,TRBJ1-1,CASSLPEILRNTEAFF,TGCGCCAGCAGCCTACCTGAGATTTTGCGGAACACTGAAGCTTTCTTT